This T cell receptor (beta chain) emerged from a study of cytomegalovirus exposure and HLA in healthy donors. Study information: In a later analysis, the roughly 130 validation repertoires were reported to have used the same platform as the approximately 670 first-cohort repertoires.

In the case of this clone: Its specificity is not known.

Study outcomes and limitations: Cytomegalovirus status was reportedly diagnosed by the classifier with high specificity and sensitivity.

While the first cohort had around 700 subjects, the donors belonged to the separate validation cohort of roughly 130 subjects. The CDR3 is 15 amino acids. Looked up from germline, CDR1 is GTSNPN and CDR2 is SVGIG (reference sequence). The J segment lost 6 bases and the V segment lost 3 bases, leaving 4 bases of the junction unmatched. The table came from immunoSEQ multiplex PCR; TCRdb's copy has only in-frame clones and leaves some out. The sample has some 310,000 clones; approximately 85% are singletons. Input material: PBMCs. This clonotype was obtained from a man between 25 and 39 years old in good health and CMV-seronegative. This chain connects TRBV30 to TRBJ2-3; 15 nucleotides match TRBD2. DNA of the CDR3: TGTGCCTGGAGCGGGACTAGCGGGGGGTACGATACGCAGTATTTT. The encoded protein is CAWSGTSGGYDTQYF.